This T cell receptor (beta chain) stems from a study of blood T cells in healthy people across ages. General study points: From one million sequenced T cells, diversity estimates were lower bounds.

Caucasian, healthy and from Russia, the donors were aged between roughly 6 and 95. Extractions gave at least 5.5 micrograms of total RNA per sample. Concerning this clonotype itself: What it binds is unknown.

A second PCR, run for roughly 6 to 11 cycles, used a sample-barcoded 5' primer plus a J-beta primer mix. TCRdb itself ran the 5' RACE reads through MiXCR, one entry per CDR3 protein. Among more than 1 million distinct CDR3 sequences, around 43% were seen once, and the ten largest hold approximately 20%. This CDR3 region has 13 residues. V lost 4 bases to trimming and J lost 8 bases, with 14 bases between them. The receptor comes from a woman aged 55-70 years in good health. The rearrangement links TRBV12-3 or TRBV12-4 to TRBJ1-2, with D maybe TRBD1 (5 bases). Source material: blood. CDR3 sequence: CASSSAGLAGYTF. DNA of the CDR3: TGTGCCAGCAGTTCAGCAGGGCTCGCGGGCTACACCTTC.